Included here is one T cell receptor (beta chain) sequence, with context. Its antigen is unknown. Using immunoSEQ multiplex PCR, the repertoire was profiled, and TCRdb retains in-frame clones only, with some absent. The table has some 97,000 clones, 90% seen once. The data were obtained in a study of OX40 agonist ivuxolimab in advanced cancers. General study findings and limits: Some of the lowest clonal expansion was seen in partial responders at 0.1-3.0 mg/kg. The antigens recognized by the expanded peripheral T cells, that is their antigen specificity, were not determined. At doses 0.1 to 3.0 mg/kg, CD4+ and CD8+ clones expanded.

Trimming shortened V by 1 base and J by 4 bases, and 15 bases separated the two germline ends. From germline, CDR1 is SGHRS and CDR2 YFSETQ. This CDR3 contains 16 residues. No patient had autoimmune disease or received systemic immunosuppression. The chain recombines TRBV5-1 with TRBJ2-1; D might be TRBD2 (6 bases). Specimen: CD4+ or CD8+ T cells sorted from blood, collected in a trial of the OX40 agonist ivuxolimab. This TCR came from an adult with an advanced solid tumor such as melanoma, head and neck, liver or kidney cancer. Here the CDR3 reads CASSLYGPGGYNEQFF. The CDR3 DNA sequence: TGCGCCAGCAGCTTGTACGGGCCCGGGGGTTACAATGAGCAGTTCTTC. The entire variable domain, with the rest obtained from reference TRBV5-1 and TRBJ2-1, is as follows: KAGVTQTPRYLIKTRGQQVTLSCSPISGHRSVSWYQQTPGQGLQFLFEYFSETQRNKGNFPGRFSGRQFSNSRSEMNVSTLELGDSALYLCASSLYGPGGYNEQFFGPGTRLTVL.